This is a list of T cell receptor beta chains from one sample in a study of blood T cell repertoires in COVID-19. TCRdb's copy holds only in-frame clones and misses some; the assay was immunoSEQ multiplex PCR. In the table there are around 140,000 clones, about nine tenths of which are singletons. Sequencing was done on a sample of peripheral blood. The source is a human donor in a cohort sampled during active COVID-19. Each CDR3 is given with its conserved first and last residue. The order of the fields is V gene, D gene, J gene, CDR3 length, clone size, CDR3 protein, CDR3 DNA. A D gene is named only where the DNA matches it firmly. A row's size may be missing; if present it is once, few, many or a size class.

v_gene: TRBV27
d_gene: .
j_gene: TRBJ2-7
len: 14
abundance: .
CDR3aa: CASSLGGGDLGQYF
CDR3nt: TGTGCCAGCAGTTTAGGTGGGGGCGACCTTGGGCAGTACTTC

v_gene: TRBV28
d_gene: TRBD1
j_gene: TRBJ1-2
len: 13
abundance: .
CDR3aa: CASSWGQNYGYTF
CDR3nt: TGTGCCAGCAGCTGGGGACAGAACTATGGCTACACCTTC

v_gene: TRBV18
d_gene: TRBD1
j_gene: TRBJ1-6
len: 14
abundance: .
CDR3aa: CASSPGQPNSPLHF
CDR3nt: TGTGCCAGCTCGCCGGGACAGCCTAATTCACCCCTCCACTTT

v_gene: TRBV11-2
d_gene: TRBD1
j_gene: TRBJ2-2
len: 14
abundance: .
CDR3aa: CASSSDRVHGELFF
CDR3nt: TGTGCCAGCAGCTCGGACAGGGTCCACGGGGAGCTGTTTTTT

v_gene: TRBV4-1
d_gene: .
j_gene: TRBJ2-7
len: 14
abundance: .
CDR3aa: CASSQAEGDYEQYF
CDR3nt: TGCGCCAGCAGCCAGGCTGAGGGGGACTACGAGCAGTACTTC

v_gene: TRBV19
d_gene: TRBD1
j_gene: TRBJ1-3
len: 16
abundance: .
CDR3aa: CASSVYMGQGANTIYF
CDR3nt: TGTGCCAGTAGCGTCTACATGGGACAGGGGGCAAACACCATATATTTT

v_gene: TRBV6-5
d_gene: .
j_gene: TRBJ2-7
len: 13
abundance: .
CDR3aa: CASSLQGTYEQYF
CDR3nt: TGTGCCAGCAGTTTACAGGGAACCTACGAGCAGTACTTC

v_gene: TRBV11-1
d_gene: .
j_gene: TRBJ2-3
len: 14
abundance: once
CDR3aa: CASSQMGGTDTQYF
CDR3nt: TGTGCCAGCAGCCAGATGGGGGGAACAGATACGCAGTATTTT

v_gene: TRBV3-1/TRBV3-2
d_gene: .
j_gene: TRBJ1-6
len: 15
abundance: .
CDR3aa: CASSQSVGRGSPLHF
CDR3nt: TGTGCCAGCAGCCAATCAGTAGGGCGGGGATCACCCCTCCACTTT

v_gene: TRBV4-2
d_gene: .
j_gene: TRBJ1-6
len: 16
abundance: .
CDR3aa: CASSQEWTETNSPLHF
CDR3nt: TGTGCCAGCAGCCAAGAGTGGACAGAGACTAATTCACCCCTCCACTTT

v_gene: TRBV5-1
d_gene: TRBD1
j_gene: TRBJ1-1
len: 17
abundance: .
CDR3aa: CASSSSTGGAEWTEAFF
CDR3nt: TGCGCCAGCAGCTCCTCCACAGGGGGCGCAGAGTGGACTGAAGCTTTCTTT

v_gene: TRBV9
d_gene: .
j_gene: TRBJ1-1
len: 15
abundance: .
CDR3aa: CASSPGPYVNTEAFF
CDR3nt: TGTGCCAGCAGCCCAGGGCCTTACGTGAACACTGAAGCTTTCTTT

v_gene: TRBV10-3
d_gene: TRBD2
j_gene: TRBJ2-5
len: 17
abundance: .
CDR3aa: CAISKTMVAGGQETQYF
CDR3nt: TGTGCCATCAGCAAGACCATGGTAGCGGGGGGGCAAGAGACCCAGTACTTC

v_gene: TRBV20-1
d_gene: .
j_gene: TRBJ1-5
len: 13
abundance: .
CDR3aa: CSASRRGNQPQHF
CDR3nt: TGCAGTGCTAGTCGTAGGGGGAATCAGCCCCAGCATTTT

v_gene: TRBV5-1
d_gene: TRBD1
j_gene: TRBJ1-2
len: 15
abundance: .
CDR3aa: CASSQGQGGIYGYTF
CDR3nt: TGCGCCAGCAGCCAAGGACAGGGCGGAATCTATGGCTACACCTTC

v_gene: TRBV18
d_gene: TRBD1
j_gene: TRBJ1-6
len: 15
abundance: .
CDR3aa: CASSFGTGVGSPLHF
CDR3nt: TGTGCCAGCTCATTCGGGACAGGGGTGGGTTCACCCCTCCACTTT

v_gene: TRBV19
d_gene: TRBD1
j_gene: TRBJ1-5
len: 16
abundance: .
CDR3aa: CASSGRQGRSNQPQHF
CDR3nt: TGTGCCAGTAGTGGCCGACAGGGGAGGAGCAATCAGCCCCAGCATTTT

v_gene: TRBV5-1
d_gene: .
j_gene: TRBJ2-7
len: 13
abundance: .
CDR3aa: CASSAASDYEQYF
CDR3nt: TGCGCCAGCAGCGCCGCGAGCGACTACGAGCAGTACTTC

v_gene: TRBV7-2
d_gene: .
j_gene: TRBJ2-2
len: 18
abundance: .
CDR3aa: CASSQWGYGGRNTGELFF
CDR3nt: TGTGCCAGCAGTCAATGGGGGTACGGGGGGCGGAACACCGGGGAGCTGTTTTTT

v_gene: TRBV11-1
d_gene: .
j_gene: TRBJ2-7
len: 13
abundance: .
CDR3aa: CASSSRHFYEQYF
CDR3nt: TGTGCCAGCAGCTCCAGACACTTCTACGAGCAGTACTTC

v_gene: TRBV4-1
d_gene: .
j_gene: TRBJ1-1
len: 14
abundance: .
CDR3aa: CASSQEGGNTEAFF
CDR3nt: TGCGCCAGCAGCCAAGAAGGGGGGAACACTGAAGCTTTCTTT

v_gene: TRBV19
d_gene: .
j_gene: TRBJ2-2
len: 14
abundance: once
CDR3aa: CASKTGTNTGELFF
CDR3nt: TGTGCCAGTAAAACAGGGACGAACACCGGGGAGCTGTTTTTT

v_gene: TRBV7-8
d_gene: .
j_gene: TRBJ2-2
len: 12
abundance: .
CDR3aa: CASSLRGGELFF
CDR3nt: TGTGCCAGCAGTCTCAGGGGCGGGGAGCTGTTTTTT

v_gene: TRBV2
d_gene: .
j_gene: TRBJ1-5
len: 13
abundance: .
CDR3aa: CASSGEHNQPQHF
CDR3nt: TGTGCCAGCAGTGGGGAGCATAATCAGCCCCAGCATTTT

v_gene: TRBV5-6
d_gene: .
j_gene: TRBJ2-7
len: 13
abundance: .
CDR3aa: CASSRDRYYEQYF
CDR3nt: TGTGCCAGCAGCCGCGACAGATACTACGAGCAGTACTTC

v_gene: TRBV25-1
d_gene: TRBD2
j_gene: TRBJ2-1
len: 14
abundance: .
CDR3aa: CASRERGGRDEQFF
CDR3nt: TGTGCCAGCAGAGAGCGGGGGGGCCGGGATGAGCAGTTCTTC

v_gene: TRBV7-2
d_gene: TRBD1
j_gene: TRBJ2-1
len: 15
abundance: .
CDR3aa: CASSLGQGGYNEQFF
CDR3nt: TGTGCCAGCAGCTTAGGACAGGGTGGCTACAATGAGCAGTTCTTC

v_gene: TRBV19
d_gene: TRBD1
j_gene: TRBJ1-1
len: 18
abundance: .
CDR3aa: CASSRGDRGSPSDTEAFF
CDR3nt: TGTGCCAGTAGTAGGGGGGACAGGGGCTCCCCCTCGGACACTGAAGCTTTCTTT

v_gene: TRBV4-3
d_gene: .
j_gene: TRBJ1-2
len: 14
abundance: .
CDR3aa: CASSQEETNYGYTF
CDR3nt: TGCGCCAGCAGCCAAGAAGAGACTAACTATGGCTACACCTTC

v_gene: TRBV4-2
d_gene: .
j_gene: TRBJ1-3
len: 17
abundance: .
CDR3aa: CASSRSQGTDSGNTIYF
CDR3nt: TGTGCCAGCAGCCGAAGTCAAGGGACTGACTCTGGAAACACCATATATTTT

v_gene: TRBV14
d_gene: .
j_gene: TRBJ1-2
len: 12
abundance: .
CDR3aa: CASSRGGRSYTF
CDR3nt: TGTGCCAGCAGCCGGGGGGGGCGAAGCTACACCTTC

v_gene: TRBV18
d_gene: .
j_gene: TRBJ1-3
len: 16
abundance: once
CDR3aa: CASSLSGGVLGNTIYF
CDR3nt: TGTGCCAGCTCACTTTCCGGCGGGGTCCTTGGAAACACCATATATTTT

v_gene: TRBV7-3
d_gene: .
j_gene: TRBJ2-1
len: 13
abundance: .
CDR3aa: CASSSSPGYEQFF
CDR3nt: TGTGCCAGCAGCTCCTCTCCGGGGTATGAGCAGTTCTTC

v_gene: TRBV5-1
d_gene: TRBD2
j_gene: TRBJ2-2
len: 14
abundance: .
CDR3aa: CASSLEGRAGELFF
CDR3nt: TGCGCCAGCAGCTTGGAAGGGAGGGCCGGGGAGCTGTTTTTT

v_gene: TRBV27
d_gene: TRBD1
j_gene: TRBJ2-7
len: 15
abundance: .
CDR3aa: CASRRSGGRSYEQYF
CDR3nt: TGTGCCAGCAGACGATCAGGGGGTAGGTCCTACGAGCAGTACTTC

v_gene: TRBV4-2
d_gene: TRBD1
j_gene: TRBJ1-5
len: 16
abundance: .
CDR3aa: CASSQGTGNFNQPQHF
CDR3nt: TGTGCCAGCAGCCAAGGGACAGGGAATTTCAATCAGCCCCAGCATTTT

v_gene: TRBV4-1
d_gene: TRBD1
j_gene: TRBJ1-2
len: 16
abundance: .
CDR3aa: CASSQVMGDRVYGYTF
CDR3nt: TGCGCCAGCAGCCAAGTGATGGGCGACAGGGTCTATGGCTACACCTTC

v_gene: TRBV24-1
d_gene: .
j_gene: TRBJ2-2
len: 17
abundance: .
CDR3aa: CATASQGFEQRAGELFF
CDR3nt: TGTGCCACCGCCTCTCAGGGGTTCGAACAACGGGCCGGGGAGCTGTTTTTT

v_gene: TRBV7-3
d_gene: TRBD2
j_gene: TRBJ2-2
len: 18
abundance: .
CDR3aa: CASSLPLGTSGGTGELFF
CDR3nt: TGTGCCAGCAGCTTACCTCTGGGGACTAGCGGGGGTACCGGGGAGCTGTTTTTT

v_gene: TRBV9
d_gene: .
j_gene: TRBJ2-1
len: 18
abundance: .
CDR3aa: CASSVGSEWGLVGNEQFF
CDR3nt: TGTGCCAGCAGCGTGGGATCAGAGTGGGGGCTCGTGGGCAATGAGCAGTTCTTC